Detailed here is one TCR beta chain. Its antigen is unknown. The sample originates from a study of T cell repertoires in cytomegalovirus infection. Background on the study: Public TCR beta signatures provided an indication of both CMV infection and a matching HLA type.

Each CDR3 protein gets one entry after TCRdb re-called the reads with MiXCR. The table records some 100,000 distinct CDR3 sequences, roughly a quarter of them present only once. General study findings and limits: CMV-specific TCR beta clonotypes restricted by HLA-C dominated the ex vivo response. The study identified carriers of CMV plus the relevant HLA from cumulative public TCR beta family frequency.

The sample was CD8+ T cells from PBMCs. The clonotype comes from a human donor in good health (CMV status not recorded). Some clones in this sample may be carry-over from other donors' samples.

The CDR3: CASSGDSTTYEQYF. The CDR3 DNA sequence: TGTGCCAGCAGCGGGGACAGCACAACCTACGAGCAGTACTTC. The chain uses TRBV6-1 and TRBJ2-7; 7 nucleotides match TRBD1. Trimming took 6 bases from V and 2 from J; bases not matched to a gene: 7. Germline CDR1 and CDR2: MNHNS and SASEGT. The CDR3 loop spans 14 amino acids.